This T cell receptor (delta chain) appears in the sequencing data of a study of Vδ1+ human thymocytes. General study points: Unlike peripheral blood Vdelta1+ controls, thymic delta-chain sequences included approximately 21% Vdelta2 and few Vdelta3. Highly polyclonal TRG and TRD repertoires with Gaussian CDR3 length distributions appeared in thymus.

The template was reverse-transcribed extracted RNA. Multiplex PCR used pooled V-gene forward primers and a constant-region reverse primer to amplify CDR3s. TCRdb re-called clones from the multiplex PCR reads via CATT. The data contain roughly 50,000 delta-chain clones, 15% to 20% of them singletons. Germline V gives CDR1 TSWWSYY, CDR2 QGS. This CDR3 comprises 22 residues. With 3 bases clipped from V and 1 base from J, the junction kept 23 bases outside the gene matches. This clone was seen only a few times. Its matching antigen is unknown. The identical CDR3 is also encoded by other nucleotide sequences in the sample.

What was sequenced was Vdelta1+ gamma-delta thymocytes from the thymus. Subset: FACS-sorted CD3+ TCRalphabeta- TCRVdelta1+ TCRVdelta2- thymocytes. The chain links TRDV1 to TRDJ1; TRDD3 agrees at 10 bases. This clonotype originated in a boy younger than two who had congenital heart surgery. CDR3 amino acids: CALGEPAFLFTGGWGGTDKLIF. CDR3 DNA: TGTGCTCTTGGGGAGCCGGCCTTCCTCTTTACTGGGGGATGGGGGGGCACCGATAAACTCATCTTT.